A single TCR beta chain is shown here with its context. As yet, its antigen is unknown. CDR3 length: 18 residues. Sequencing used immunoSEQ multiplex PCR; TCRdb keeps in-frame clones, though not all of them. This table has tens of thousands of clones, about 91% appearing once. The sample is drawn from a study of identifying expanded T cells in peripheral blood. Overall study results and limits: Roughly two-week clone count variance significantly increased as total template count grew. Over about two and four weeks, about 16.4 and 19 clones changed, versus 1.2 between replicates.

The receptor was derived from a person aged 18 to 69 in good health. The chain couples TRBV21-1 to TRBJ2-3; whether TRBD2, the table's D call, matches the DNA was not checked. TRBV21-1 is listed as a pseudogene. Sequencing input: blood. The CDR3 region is CASSKSQSPLSGTDTQYF. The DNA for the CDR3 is TGTGCCAGCAGCAAAAGCCAGTCTCCACTATCCGGCACAGATACGCAGTATTTT.